These 8 T cell receptor beta chains share one sample of origin, sequenced in a study of CD8 T cells in ankylosing spondylitis. The study's findings and limits: Typical of ankylosing spondylitis blood, it appeared, was a TCR beta motif of fewer than ten highly homologous variants.

These TCRs' antigens remain unknown. MiXCR, applied by TCRdb to the 5' RACE reads, yields one record per CDR3 protein. This sample carries about 460,000 distinct CDR3 sequences, about 5.4% of them seen once, and the ten largest clones take approximately 3.5%. Sequencing was performed on blood, either unsorted or a sorted T cell fraction (not recorded which). The origin of the receptors is a male donor with ankylosing spondylitis.

This clonotype was seen at least ten times. The V call is TRBV20-1, the J call TRBJ1-2; 10 nucleotides match TRBD1. J gave up 0 bases and V 4 bases, and 8 bases lay outside the gene matches. The CDR3 covers 16 residues. The germline CDR1 and CDR2 sequences are DFQATT and SNEGSKA (reference sequence). The CDR3 sequence: CSANPGTGDSNYGYTF. Written as DNA, the CDR3 is TGCAGTGCTAACCCCGGGACAGGGGATTCTAACTATGGCTACACCTTC.

This clonotype came up many times. The chain combines TRBV20-1 with TRBJ2-5, with TRBD2 identical over 11 bases. With V trimmed by 5 bases and J by 8 bases, 13 bases remained unmatched. CDR3 length: 15 amino acids. Germline values: CDR1 DFQATT, CDR2 SNEGSKA (reference sequence). The CDR3: CSAPNSGRAVRTQYF. As DNA, the CDR3 is TGCAGTGCTCCCAATAGCGGGAGGGCCGTAAGAACCCAGTACTTC.

This clonotype was observed many times. In DNA, the CDR3 is TGTGCCAGCAGTGAAGGACTAGCGGGAGTACGTGAGCAGTTCTTC. This gives the protein CASSEGLAGVREQFF. The rearrangement joins TRBV2 to TRBJ2-1; 12 nucleotides align to TRBD2. CDR3 length equals 15 residues. V shed 1 base, J shed 9 bases, and the junction held 4 bases outside the gene matches. Germline V gene lookup returns CDR1 SNHLY and CDR2 FYNNEI.

The chain links TRBV3-1 to TRBJ2-1; 8 positions match TRBD1. J was trimmed by 12 bases and V by 3 bases; bases with no gene match: 16. This CDR3 spans 16 amino acids. Germline V gene sequence: CDR1 LGHDT, CDR2 YNNKEL (reference sequence). CDR3 sequence: CASSQWTGSVLVGQFF. CDR3 sequence (DNA): TGTGCCAGCAGCCAGTGGACAGGGTCGGTTTTGGTCGGGCAGTTCTTC.

The rearrangement joins TRBV2 to TRBJ2-3; D call uncertain. The CDR3 runs to 12 residues. V shed 4 bases and J shed 5 bases, with 7 bases lying between them. CDR1 SNHLY and CDR2 FYNNEI come from the germline V gene. CDR3: CASSGGGDTQYF. The DNA for the CDR3 is TGTGCCAGCAGTGGTGGCGGAGATACGCAGTATTTT. Based on the CDR3 plus reference TRBV2 and TRBJ2-3, the full variable domain is EPEVTQTPSHQVTQMGQEVILRCVPISNHLYFYWYRQILGQKVEFLVSFYNNEISEKSEIFDDQFSVERPDGSNFTLKIRSTKLEDSAMYFCASSGGGDTQYFGPGTRLTVL.

This clonotype was picked up many times. The rearrangement joins TRBV28 to TRBJ2-3; no clear D. The CDR3 has 16 amino acids. Germline V lookup: CDR1 MDHEN, CDR2 SYDVKM. The V and J ends lost 3 bases and 6 bases respectively, with 19 bases between them. This CDR3 is CASSLRVGTSSDTQYF. The CDR3 region has the DNA TGTGCCAGCAGTTTGAGAGTTGGAACCTCGAGCGATACGCAGTATTTT.

This clonotype was seen repeatedly, ten times or more. The rearrangement uses TRBV20-1 and TRBJ2-3; no reliable D call. Germline CDR1 DFQATT, CDR2 SNEGSKA (reference sequence). The CDR3 covers 11 residues. With 5 bases removed from V and 0 bases from J, the gap between germline ends came to 3 bases. Here the CDR3 reads CSAPSTDTQYF. CDR3 in DNA: TGCAGTGCTCCTAGCACAGATACGCAGTATTTT.

Ten or more counts support this clonotype. The junction does not match germline at one end; this may be a read error. The V call is TRBV20-1, the J call TRBJ1-2; tentatively, D is TRBD1 (5 bases). The CDR3 is 12 residues long. From germline, CDR1 is DFQATT and CDR2 SNEGSKA (reference sequence). CDR3 sequence (DNA): TGCAGTGCGAGAGGGCAGGGCCCTGGCTACACCTTC. Protein sequence: CSARGQGPGYTF.